This T cell receptor (beta chain) originates from a study of control samples from healthy donors and cancer patients. Clones were sequenced by immunoSEQ multiplex PCR, and TCRdb holds only the in-frame ones, with some missing. The table shows roughly 130,000 clones, with about 95% occurring only once. V was trimmed by 1 base and J by 2 bases, leaving 15 bases between them. Germline values: CDR1 SGHTA, CDR2 FQGNSA. CDR3 length: 17 amino acids. This clonotype was sampled from a man aged 25 to 40 in good health. Input material: blood. The chain combines TRBV7-2 with TRBJ2-1; D call uncertain. The CDR3 DNA reads TGTGCCAGCAGCTTAGTCCCGGCAGGCCGTCCCTACAATGAGCAGTTCTTC. It specifies CASSLVPAGRPYNEQFF.